This is a list of T cell receptor beta chains from one sample in a study of blood T cell repertoires in COVID-19. Some clones are missing from TCRdb's copy, which holds only in-frame ones; the method was immunoSEQ multiplex PCR. The repertoire holds 200,000 to 300,000 clones, with roughly 90% as singletons. The source material was peripheral blood. Receptor source: a man aged 60 to 75 who had recovered from COVID-19. The CDR3 runs from the conserved cysteine through the conserved F or W. Each record gives: V gene, D gene, J gene, clone size, CDR3 length, CDR3 protein, CDR3 DNA. A D gene is named only where the DNA matches it firmly. For some rows the clone size is stated as once, few or many, or as a class when expanded; others skip it.

v_call: TRBV20-1; d_call: TRBD1; j_call: TRBJ1-3; clone_size: NA; cdr3_length: 17; cdr3_aa: CSASGGTAPFSGNTIYF; cdr3_nt: TGCAGTGCTAGTGGTGGGACAGCTCCTTTCTCTGGAAACACCATATATTTT
v_call: TRBV10-3; d_call: TRBD1; j_call: TRBJ2-5; clone_size: NA; cdr3_length: 14; cdr3_aa: CAISPGQGDETQYF; cdr3_nt: TGTGCCATCAGCCCGGGACAGGGAGATGAGACCCAGTACTTC
v_call: TRBV24-1; d_call: NA; j_call: TRBJ1-5; clone_size: NA; cdr3_length: 14; cdr3_aa: CATSDYRQNQPQHF; cdr3_nt: TGTGCCACCAGTGATTACAGGCAAAATCAGCCCCAGCATTTT
v_call: TRBV19; d_call: NA; j_call: TRBJ2-5; clone_size: few; cdr3_length: 14; cdr3_aa: CASSIDLGRETQYF; cdr3_nt: TGTGCCAGTAGTATAGACCTAGGCAGAGAGACCCAGTACTTC
v_call: TRBV2; d_call: TRBD1; j_call: TRBJ1-5; clone_size: NA; cdr3_length: 17; cdr3_aa: CASSEAGTGSFNQPQHF; cdr3_nt: TGTGCCAGCAGTGAAGCAGGGACAGGGAGTTTCAATCAGCCCCAGCATTTT
v_call: TRBV5-1; d_call: TRBD2; j_call: TRBJ2-5; clone_size: once; cdr3_length: 15; cdr3_aa: CASSLVAGGLQTQYF; cdr3_nt: TGCGCCAGCAGCTTGGTAGCGGGGGGCCTCCAGACCCAGTACTTC
v_call: TRBV11-2; d_call: TRBD2; j_call: TRBJ2-1; clone_size: once; cdr3_length: 15; cdr3_aa: CASSTGGPWDNEQFF; cdr3_nt: TGTGCCAGCAGCACGGGGGGGCCTTGGGACAATGAGCAGTTCTTC
v_call: TRBV14; d_call: TRBD1; j_call: TRBJ2-3; clone_size: NA; cdr3_length: 16; cdr3_aa: CASSQGGQVVTDTQYF; cdr3_nt: TGTGCCAGCAGCCAAGGGGGACAGGTGGTCACAGATACGCAGTATTTT
v_call: TRBV25-1; d_call: NA; j_call: TRBJ1-6; clone_size: few; cdr3_length: 17; cdr3_aa: CASIPVIGSSYNSPLHF; cdr3_nt: TGTGCCAGCATACCAGTGATTGGCAGCTCCTATAATTCACCCCTCCACTTT
v_call: TRBV24-1; d_call: TRBD2; j_call: TRBJ2-1; clone_size: NA; cdr3_length: 17; cdr3_aa: CATSDLYGGGSPNEQFF; cdr3_nt: TGTGCCACCAGTGATTTGTACGGGGGGGGCTCGCCCAATGAGCAGTTCTTC
v_call: TRBV7-8; d_call: NA; j_call: TRBJ1-4; clone_size: NA; cdr3_length: 15; cdr3_aa: CASSFYSSTNEKLFF; cdr3_nt: TGTGCCAGCAGCTTCTACAGTTCAACTAATGAAAAACTGTTTTTT
v_call: TRBV27; d_call: TRBD1; j_call: TRBJ2-7; clone_size: NA; cdr3_length: 14; cdr3_aa: CASRNTGVSYEQYF; cdr3_nt: TGTGCCAGCAGGAATACAGGGGTTTCCTACGAGCAGTACTTC
v_call: TRBV11-2; d_call: NA; j_call: TRBJ2-3; clone_size: NA; cdr3_length: 15; cdr3_aa: CASSLAGQDGRGQYF; cdr3_nt: TGTGCCAGCAGCTTAGCGGGACAGGATGGGAGGGGGCAGTATTTT
v_call: TRBV27; d_call: TRBD1; j_call: TRBJ1-2; clone_size: NA; cdr3_length: 16; cdr3_aa: CASSSLRTGPNYGYTF; cdr3_nt: TGTGCCAGCAGTTCTCTCCGGACAGGTCCTAACTATGGCTACACCTTC
v_call: TRBV19; d_call: TRBD2; j_call: TRBJ2-3; clone_size: NA; cdr3_length: 17; cdr3_aa: CASSWGSGTSVTDTQYF; cdr3_nt: TGTGCCAGTAGTTGGGGGTCCGGGACTAGCGTCACAGATACGCAGTATTTT
v_call: TRBV7-9; d_call: NA; j_call: TRBJ1-4; clone_size: many; cdr3_length: 16; cdr3_aa: CASSPGGGTGYEKLFF; cdr3_nt: TGTGCCAGCAGCCCCGGGGGAGGGACGGGGTATGAAAAACTGTTTTTT
v_call: TRBV29-1; d_call: TRBD2; j_call: TRBJ2-3; clone_size: NA; cdr3_length: 15; cdr3_aa: CSGEGFTAGGGTQYF; cdr3_nt: TGCAGCGGAGAAGGTTTTACAGCGGGGGGCGGTACGCAGTATTTT
v_call: TRBV6-5; d_call: NA; j_call: TRBJ1-2; clone_size: NA; cdr3_length: 13; cdr3_aa: CASRDAGGGGYTF; cdr3_nt: TGTGCCAGCAGGGATGCGGGGGGAGGAGGCTACACCTTC
v_call: TRBV19; d_call: NA; j_call: TRBJ2-2; clone_size: NA; cdr3_length: 11; cdr3_aa: CASSSGGELFF; cdr3_nt: TGTGCCAGTAGTTCGGGAGGGGAGCTGTTTTTT
v_call: TRBV2; d_call: TRBD1; j_call: TRBJ1-6; clone_size: few; cdr3_length: 14; cdr3_aa: CASRPTGINSPLHF; cdr3_nt: TGTGCCAGCAGGCCGACAGGGATCAATTCACCCCTCCACTTT
v_call: TRBV5-1; d_call: NA; j_call: TRBJ1-1; clone_size: NA; cdr3_length: 14; cdr3_aa: CASSLGPSYTEAFF; cdr3_nt: TGCGCCAGCAGCTTGGGTCCAAGCTACACTGAAGCTTTCTTT
v_call: TRBV9; d_call: NA; j_call: TRBJ2-7; clone_size: NA; cdr3_length: 17; cdr3_aa: CASSVDASGYSSYEQYF; cdr3_nt: TGTGCCAGCAGCGTAGATGCATCGGGGTATAGCTCCTACGAGCAGTACTTC